Each of the 9 T cell receptor beta chains below was sequenced from the same sample in a study of T cell clonality in common variable immunodeficiency. This table comes from immunoSEQ multiplex PCR, and its TCRdb copy is limited to in-frame clones, with some not included. The repertoire shows tens of thousands of clones, none seen only once; the top ten take about 0.68%. Specimen: peripheral blood mononuclear cells. These receptors were collected from a person aged 18 to 75 in good health.

This clone has a count of ten or more. The CDR3 goes on 3 residues after the read ends, and that part is filled in from the germline J gene. The J gene is TRBJ2-1, the V gene TRBV5-1; 16 nucleotides agree with TRBD2. V trimming: 3 bases; J trimming: 8 bases; junction bases outside the gene matches: 8. The germline CDR1 and CDR2 sequences are SGHRS and YFSETQ. The CDR3 loop spans 17 amino acids. The CDR3 spells CASSSPGLAGGPHEQFF. Incomplete CDR3 DNA: TGCGCCAGCAGCTCGCCGGGACTAGCGGGAGGGCCGCATGAG.

This clone was observed at least ten times. The DNA ends 3 residues before the CDR3 does, and the rest of the CDR3 is filled in from the germline J gene. The gene calls are TRBV23-1 and TRBJ2-7; D unclear. TRBV23-1 is sorted into the ORF group, with uncertain function. Trimming left V 6 bases short and J 0 bases short, with 12 bases between. CDR3 length: 14 residues. The CDR3 region is CASSSRGSSYEQYF. Partial CDR3 DNA: TGCGCCAGCAGCTCCCGAGGCAGCTCCTACGAG.

This clone was counted at least ten times. Coverage ceases 3 residues before the CDR3 finishes, and the germline J gene fills in the end. V usage is TRBV20-1 and J usage is TRBJ1-5; D is possibly TRBD1 (5 bases). The CDR3 has 14 residues. V was cut by 0 bases and J by 7 bases, with 13 bases left in between. Germline V lookup: CDR1 DFQATT, CDR2 SNEGSKA (reference sequence). This CDR3 reads CSARDRQGIQPQHF. Incomplete CDR3 DNA: TGCAGTGCTAGAGATAGGCAGGGAATCCAGCCC.

This clone was seen repeatedly, ten times or more. Read coverage stops 3 residues before the CDR3 terminus; the germline J gene supplies the remainder. This chain connects TRBV9 to TRBJ2-5, with D perhaps TRBD2 (7 bases). The V end was cut by 4 bases, the J end by 4 bases, with 14 bases between. The CDR3 sequence is 14 residues long. The V gene's germline CDR1 is SGDLS and CDR2 YYNGEE. CDR3 DNA (partial): TGTGCCAGCAGCCCCATGGGGGGGCGAGAGACC. Its protein is CASSPMGGRET. The complete CDR3 reads CASSPMGGRETQYF.

The sample holds many counts of this clone. The read falls 3 residues short of the CDR3 end, and the missing part is taken from the germline J gene. The chain links TRBV28 to TRBJ2-3; D may be TRBD2 (7 bases). V lost 5 bases and J 3 bases, leaving 15 bases between the germline ends. The CDR3 has 15 residues. CDR1 and CDR2 from the germline V gene are MDHEN and SYDVKM. CDR3 amino acids: CASSPEGGTTDTQYF. Partial CDR3 DNA: TGTGCCAGCAGTCCCGAGGGGGGGACGACAGATACG.

This clone was observed at least ten times. The CDR3 goes on 3 residues after the read ends, and that part is filled in from the germline J gene. The genes are TRBV5-5 and TRBJ2-5; the D gene is possibly TRBD1 (5 bases). The ends were cut back, 4 bases at V and 4 bases at J, with 11 bases in the middle. Germline-derived CDR1 and CDR2 are SGHKS and YYEKEE (reference sequence). The CDR3 contains 13 residues. CDR3 sequence reads: CASSPGWLETQYF. The CDR3 bases that were read are TGTGCCAGCAGCCCAGGGTGGCTAGAGACC.

CDR3 bases read: TGTGCCAGCAGCCCAAGCCAGGGTTCAATTGGT. Protein product: CASSPSQGSIG. The entire CDR3 protein is CASSPSQGSIGQYF. The chain combines TRBV7-8 with TRBJ2-4, with a possible D match to TRBD1 (5 bases). The read is 3 residues too short to cover the CDR3 end, so that end is filled in from the germline J gene. In germline, CDR1 is SGHVS, CDR2 FQNEAQ. The CDR3 is 14 amino acids. Full variable domain (missing parts from reference TRBV7-8 and TRBJ2-4): GAGVSQSPRYKVAKRGQDVALRCDPISGHVSLFWYQQALGQGPEFLTYFQNEAQLDKSGLPSDRFFAERPEGSVSTLKIQRTQQEDSAVYLCASSPSQGSIGQYFGAGTRLSVL.

In its sample, this clone was seen many times. The CDR3 is cut off 3 residues early in the read; its end comes from the germline J gene. V is TRBV5-1 and J is TRBJ2-5, with D maybe TRBD2 (6 bases). The CDR3 consists of 14 residues. V lost 3 bases to trimming and J lost 4 bases, with 13 bases between them. Germline V lookup: CDR1 SGHRS, CDR2 YFSETQ. Partial CDR3 DNA: TGCGCCAGCAGCTCCGTTCTCGGGGGAGAGACC. Residues: CASSSVLGGET. The full CDR3 protein reads CASSSVLGGETQYF. The full variable domain, in which reference TRBV5-1 and TRBJ2-5 provide the parts outside the CDR3, is KAGVTQTPRYLIKTRGQQVTLSCSPISGHRSVSWYQQTPGQGLQFLFEYFSETQRNKGNFPGRFSGRQFSNSRSEMNVSTLELGDSALYLCASSSVLGGETQYFGPGTRLLVL.

This clone was counted ten times or more. The CDR3 end is not reached by the read, which stops 3 residues before it; the germline J gene fills it in. The chain carries TRBV5-1 and TRBJ1-2, with 7 bases identical to TRBD1. The germline V gene has CDR1 SGHRS and CDR2 YFSETQ. The CDR3 has 14 residues. Trimming cost V 3 bases and J 2 bases; bases outside gene matches: 4. The chain's CDR3 is CASSSETGNYGYTF. The sequenced CDR3 bases are TGCGCCAGCAGCTCCGAGACAGGGAACTATGGC.